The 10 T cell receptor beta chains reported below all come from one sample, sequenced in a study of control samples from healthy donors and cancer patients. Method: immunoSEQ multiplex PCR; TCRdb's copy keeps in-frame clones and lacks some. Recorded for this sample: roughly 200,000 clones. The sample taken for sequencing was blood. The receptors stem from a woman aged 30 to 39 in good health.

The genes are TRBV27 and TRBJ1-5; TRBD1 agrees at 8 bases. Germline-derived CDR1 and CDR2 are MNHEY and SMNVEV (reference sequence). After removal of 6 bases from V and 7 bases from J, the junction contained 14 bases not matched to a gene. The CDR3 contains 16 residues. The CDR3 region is CASSRIGQGLQQPQHF. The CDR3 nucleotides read TGTGCCAGCAGCCGGATCGGACAGGGTTTACAGCAGCCCCAGCATTTT.

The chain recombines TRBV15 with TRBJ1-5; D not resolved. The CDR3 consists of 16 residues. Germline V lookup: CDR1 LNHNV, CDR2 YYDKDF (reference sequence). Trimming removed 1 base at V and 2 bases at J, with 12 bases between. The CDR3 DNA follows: TGTGCCACCAGCAGAGTGGTGGGATGGGGCAATCAGCCCCAGCATTTT. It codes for CATSRVVGWGNQPQHF.

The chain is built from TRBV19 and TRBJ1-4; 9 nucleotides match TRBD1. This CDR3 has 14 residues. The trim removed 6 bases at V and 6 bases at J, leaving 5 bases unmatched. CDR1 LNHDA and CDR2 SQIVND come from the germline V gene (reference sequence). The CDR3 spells CASSWGTGHEKLFF. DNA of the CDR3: TGTGCCAGTAGCTGGGGGACAGGGCATGAAAAACTGTTTTTT.

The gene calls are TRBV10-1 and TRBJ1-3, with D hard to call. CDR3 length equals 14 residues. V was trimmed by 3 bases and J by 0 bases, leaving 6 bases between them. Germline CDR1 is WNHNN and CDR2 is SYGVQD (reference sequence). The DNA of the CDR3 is TGCGCCAGCAGTGACCCTAACTCTGGAAACACCATATATTTT. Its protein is CASSDPNSGNTIYF.

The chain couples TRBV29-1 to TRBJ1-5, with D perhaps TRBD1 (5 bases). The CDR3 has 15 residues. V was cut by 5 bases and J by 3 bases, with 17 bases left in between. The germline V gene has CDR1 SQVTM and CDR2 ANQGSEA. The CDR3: CSVLERQGLNQPQHF. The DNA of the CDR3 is TGCAGCGTTCTAGAACGGCAGGGCCTCAATCAGCCCCAGCATTTT. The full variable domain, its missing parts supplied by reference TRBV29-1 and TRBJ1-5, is SAVISQKPSRDICQRGTSLTIQCQVDSQVTMMFWYRQQPGQSLTLIATANQGSEATYESGFVIDKFPISRPNLTFSTLTVSNMSPEDSSIYLCSVLERQGLNQPQHFGDGTRLSIL.

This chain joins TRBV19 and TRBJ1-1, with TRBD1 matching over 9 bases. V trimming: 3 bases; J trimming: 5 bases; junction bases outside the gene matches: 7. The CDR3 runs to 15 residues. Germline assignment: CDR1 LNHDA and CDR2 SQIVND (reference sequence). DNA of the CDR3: TGTGCCAGTAGTATTGAACAGGGGGCAATTACTGAAGCTTTCTTT. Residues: CASSIEQGAITEAFF.

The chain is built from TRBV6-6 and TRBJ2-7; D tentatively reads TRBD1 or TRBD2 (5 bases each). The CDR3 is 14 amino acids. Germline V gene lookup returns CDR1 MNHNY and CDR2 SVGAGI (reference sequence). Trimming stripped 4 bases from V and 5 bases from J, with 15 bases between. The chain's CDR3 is CASSSPSGTHEQYF. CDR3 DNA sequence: TGTGCCAGCAGTTCCCCCTCCGGGACCCACGAGCAGTACTTC.

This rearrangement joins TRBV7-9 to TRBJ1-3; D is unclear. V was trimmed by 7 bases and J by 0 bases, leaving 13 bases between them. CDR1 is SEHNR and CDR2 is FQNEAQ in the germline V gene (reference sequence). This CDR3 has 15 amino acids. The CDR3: CASIQDGSSGNTIYF. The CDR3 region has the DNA TGTGCCAGCATCCAGGACGGTTCCTCTGGAAACACCATATATTTT.

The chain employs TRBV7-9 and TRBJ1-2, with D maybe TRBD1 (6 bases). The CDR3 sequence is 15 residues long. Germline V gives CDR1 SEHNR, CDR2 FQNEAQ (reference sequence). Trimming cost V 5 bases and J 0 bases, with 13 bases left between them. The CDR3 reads CASSPRQAPNYGYTF. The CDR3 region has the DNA TGTGCCAGCAGCCCGAGACAGGCGCCTAACTATGGCTACACCTTC.

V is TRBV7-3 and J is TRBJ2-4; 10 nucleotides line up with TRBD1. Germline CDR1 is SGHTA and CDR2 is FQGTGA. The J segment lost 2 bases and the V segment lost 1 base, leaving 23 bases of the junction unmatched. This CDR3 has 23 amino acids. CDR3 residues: CASSLIEGQGLSFARLTKNIQYF. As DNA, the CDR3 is TGTGCCAGCAGCTTAATCGAGGGACAGGGGTTATCTTTTGCAAGATTGACCAAAAACATTCAGTACTTC.